This T cell receptor beta chain was captured in a study of T-cell memory formation after mild COVID-19. Broader study findings: Pre-infection memory already had some responding clones, implying cross-reactive memory joined.

Of note for this clonotype: Its specificity is unknown.

UMIs and sample barcodes were carried by the TCR alpha and TCR beta cDNA libraries that 5'RACE produced using constant-segment primers. TCRdb ran MiXCR on the 5' RACE reads and lists one entry per CDR3 protein. The repertoire holds under 550,000 distinct CDR3 sequences, with 15% to 20% as singletons. Germline V gene data show CDR1 as LGHNA and CDR2 as YSLEER. Trimming stripped 6 bases from V and 3 bases from J, with 11 bases between. The CDR3 has 14 amino acids. This sequence was found in an adult woman who had mild COVID-19 (a few samples of this study predate the infection). Cell type and time point are not known. Sequenced: PBMCs or a T cell subset sorted from them (not recorded which). This sequence joins TRBV4-3 and TRBJ1-4; D is undetermined. The CDR3 sequence: CASRRSGANEKLFF. The DNA of the CDR3 is TGCGCCAGCAGACGGTCCGGAGCTAATGAAAAACTGTTTTTT.